This T cell receptor (beta chain) was observed in a study of early T cells in non-severe SARS-CoV-2 infection. For the study at large: Bulk RNA from unsorted whole blood was sequenced; chains were unpaired.

Unique molecular identifiers (one per individual cDNA molecule) were attached. TCRdb itself ran the 5' RACE reads through MiXCR, one entry per CDR3 protein. The data hold more than 65,000 distinct CDR3 sequences, with 4.6% observed a single time. Deletions cut 4 bases from V and 5 bases from J, with 18 bases between. The CDR3 extends over 17 amino acids. Germline CDR1 reads LGHNA; CDR2 reads YNFKEQ. Study-wide findings and caveats: The matching step, a VDJdb search, favored anti-spike CD8 responses and missed private and CD4 specificities.

This clonotype was observed a few times. Its antigen is unknown. The receptor's source is an adult who was a healthcare worker with PCR-confirmed SARS-CoV-2 infection or an uninfected control (not recorded which). The donor label of this sample is uncertain. The rearrangement links TRBV4-2 to TRBJ1-6; unclear D gene. The sample was whole blood, taken at baseline. The CDR3 DNA is TGTGCCAGCAGCCCCGGGAGGGCCCAACGGAATAATTCACCCCTCCACTTT. This sequence encodes CASSPGRAQRNNSPLHF.